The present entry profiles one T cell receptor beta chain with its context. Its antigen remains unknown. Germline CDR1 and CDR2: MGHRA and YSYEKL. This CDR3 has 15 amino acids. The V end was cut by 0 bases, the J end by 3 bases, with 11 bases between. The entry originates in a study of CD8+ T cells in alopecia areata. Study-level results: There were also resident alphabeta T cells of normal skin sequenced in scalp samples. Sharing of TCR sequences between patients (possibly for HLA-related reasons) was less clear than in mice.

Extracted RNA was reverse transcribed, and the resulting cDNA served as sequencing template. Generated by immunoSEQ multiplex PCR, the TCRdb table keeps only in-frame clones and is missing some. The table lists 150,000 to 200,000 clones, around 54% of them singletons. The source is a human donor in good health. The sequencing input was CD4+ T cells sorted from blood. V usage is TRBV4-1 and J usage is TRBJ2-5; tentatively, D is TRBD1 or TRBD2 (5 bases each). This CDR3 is CASSQDAGTEETQYF. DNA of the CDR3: TGCGCCAGCAGCCAAGATGCCGGGACGGAAGAGACCCAGTACTTC.